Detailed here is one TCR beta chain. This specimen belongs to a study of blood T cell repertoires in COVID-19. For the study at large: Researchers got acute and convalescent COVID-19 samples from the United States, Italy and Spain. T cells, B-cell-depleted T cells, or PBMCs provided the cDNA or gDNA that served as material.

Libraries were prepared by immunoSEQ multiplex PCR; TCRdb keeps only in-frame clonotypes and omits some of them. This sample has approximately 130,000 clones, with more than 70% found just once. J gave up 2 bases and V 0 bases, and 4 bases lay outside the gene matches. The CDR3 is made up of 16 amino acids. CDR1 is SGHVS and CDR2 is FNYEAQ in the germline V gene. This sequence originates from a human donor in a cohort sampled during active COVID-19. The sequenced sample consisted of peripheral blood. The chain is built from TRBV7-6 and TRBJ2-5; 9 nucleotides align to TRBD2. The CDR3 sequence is CASSLALAGSQETQYF. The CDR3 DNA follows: TGTGCCAGCAGCTTAGCGCTAGCGGGGAGTCAAGAGACCCAGTACTTC.